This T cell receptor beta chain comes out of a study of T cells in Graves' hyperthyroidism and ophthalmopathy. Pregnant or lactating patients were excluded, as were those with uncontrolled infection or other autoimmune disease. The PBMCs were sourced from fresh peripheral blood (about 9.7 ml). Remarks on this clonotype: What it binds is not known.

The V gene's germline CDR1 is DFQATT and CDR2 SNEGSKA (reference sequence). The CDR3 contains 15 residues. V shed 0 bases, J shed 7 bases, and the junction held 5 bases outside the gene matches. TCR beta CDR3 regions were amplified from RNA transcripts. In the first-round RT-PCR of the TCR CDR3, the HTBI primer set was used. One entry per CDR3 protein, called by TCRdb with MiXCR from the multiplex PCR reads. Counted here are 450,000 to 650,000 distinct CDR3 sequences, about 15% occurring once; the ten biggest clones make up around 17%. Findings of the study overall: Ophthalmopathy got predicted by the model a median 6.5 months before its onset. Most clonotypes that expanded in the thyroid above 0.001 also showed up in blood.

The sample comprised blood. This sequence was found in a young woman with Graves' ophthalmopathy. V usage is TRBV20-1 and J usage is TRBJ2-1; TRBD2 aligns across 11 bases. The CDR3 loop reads CSARDPSGGKNEQFF. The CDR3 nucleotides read TGCAGTGCTAGAGATCCTAGCGGGGGGAAGAATGAGCAGTTCTTC.